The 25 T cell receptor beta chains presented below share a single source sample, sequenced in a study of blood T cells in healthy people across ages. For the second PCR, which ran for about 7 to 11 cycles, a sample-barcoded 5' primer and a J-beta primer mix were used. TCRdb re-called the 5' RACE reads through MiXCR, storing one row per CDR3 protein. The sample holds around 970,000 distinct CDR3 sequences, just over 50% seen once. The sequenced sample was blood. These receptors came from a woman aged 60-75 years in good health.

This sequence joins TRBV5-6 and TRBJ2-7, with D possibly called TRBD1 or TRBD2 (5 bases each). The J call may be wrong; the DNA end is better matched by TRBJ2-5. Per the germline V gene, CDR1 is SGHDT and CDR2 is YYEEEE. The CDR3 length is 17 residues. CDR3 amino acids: CASSFSMAREGTETQYF. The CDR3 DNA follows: TGTGCCAGCAGCTTTTCTATGGCCAGGGAAGGGACAGAGACCCAGTACTTC.

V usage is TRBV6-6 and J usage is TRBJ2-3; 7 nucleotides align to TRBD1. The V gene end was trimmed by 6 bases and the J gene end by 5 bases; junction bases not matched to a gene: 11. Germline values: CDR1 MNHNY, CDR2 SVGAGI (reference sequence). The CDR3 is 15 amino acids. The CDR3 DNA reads TGTGCCAGCAGCGAGGGGGCGCCCCGGATAGATACGCAGTATTTT. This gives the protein CASSEGAPRIDTQYF.

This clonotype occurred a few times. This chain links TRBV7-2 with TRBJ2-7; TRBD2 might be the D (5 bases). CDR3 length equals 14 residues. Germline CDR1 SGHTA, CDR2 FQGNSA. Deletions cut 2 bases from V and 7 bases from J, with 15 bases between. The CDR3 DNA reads TGTGCCAGCAGCTTATCTGCCAGTTCGGGAGAGCAGTACTTC. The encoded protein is CASSLSASSGEQYF. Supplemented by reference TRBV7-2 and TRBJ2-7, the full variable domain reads GAGVSQSPSNKVTEKGKDVELRCDPISGHTALYWYRQSLGQGLEFLIYFQGNSAPDKSGLPSDRFSAERTGGSVSTLTIQRTQQEDSAVYLCASSLSASSGEQYFGPGTRLTVT.

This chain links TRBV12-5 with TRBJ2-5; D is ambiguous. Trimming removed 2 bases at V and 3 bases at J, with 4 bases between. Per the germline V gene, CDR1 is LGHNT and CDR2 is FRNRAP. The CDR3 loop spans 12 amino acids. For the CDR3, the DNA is TGTGCTAGTGGTTTGAAAGAAGAGACCCAGTACTTC. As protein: CASGLKEETQYF.

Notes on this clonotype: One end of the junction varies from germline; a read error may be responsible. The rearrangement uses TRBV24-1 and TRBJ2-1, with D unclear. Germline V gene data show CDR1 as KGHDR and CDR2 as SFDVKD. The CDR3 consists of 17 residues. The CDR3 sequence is CATSDLAPGSSCNEQFF. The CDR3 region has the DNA TGTGCCACCAGTGATTTGGCCCCGGGTTCCTCCTGCAATGAGCAGTTCTTC.

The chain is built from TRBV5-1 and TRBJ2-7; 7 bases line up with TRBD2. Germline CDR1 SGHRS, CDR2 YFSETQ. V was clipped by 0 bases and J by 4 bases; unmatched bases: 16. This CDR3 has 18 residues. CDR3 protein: CASSLVASGQRGVYEQYF. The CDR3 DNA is TGCGCCAGCAGCTTGGTGGCTAGCGGTCAAAGGGGCGTTTACGAGCAGTACTTC.

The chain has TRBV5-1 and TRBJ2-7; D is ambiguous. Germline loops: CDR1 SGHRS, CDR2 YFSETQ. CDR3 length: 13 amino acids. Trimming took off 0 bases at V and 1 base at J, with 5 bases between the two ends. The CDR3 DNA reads TGCGCCAGCAGCTTGGAACATTCCTACGAGCAGTACTTC. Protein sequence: CASSLEHSYEQYF.

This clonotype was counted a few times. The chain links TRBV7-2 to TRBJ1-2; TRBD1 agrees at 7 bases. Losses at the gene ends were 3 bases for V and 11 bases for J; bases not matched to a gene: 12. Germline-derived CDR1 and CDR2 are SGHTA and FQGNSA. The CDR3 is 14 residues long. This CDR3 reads CASSFEPTGKMYTF. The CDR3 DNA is TGTGCCAGCAGCTTCGAGCCGACAGGGAAAATGTACACCTTC.

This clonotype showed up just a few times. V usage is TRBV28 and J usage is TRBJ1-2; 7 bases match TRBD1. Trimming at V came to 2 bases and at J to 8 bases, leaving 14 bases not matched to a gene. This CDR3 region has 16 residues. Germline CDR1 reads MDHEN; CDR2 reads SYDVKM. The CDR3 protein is CASSLNLIQGSYGYTF. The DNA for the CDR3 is TGTGCCAGCAGTTTAAACCTAATACAGGGGTCCTACGGCTACACCTTC.

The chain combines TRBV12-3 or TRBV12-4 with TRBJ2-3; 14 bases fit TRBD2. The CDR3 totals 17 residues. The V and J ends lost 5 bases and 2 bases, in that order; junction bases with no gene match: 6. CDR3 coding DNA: TGTGCCAGCAGTATGGGACTAGCGGGAGTTTCCACAGATACGCAGTATTTT. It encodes CASSMGLAGVSTDTQYF.

CDR3 sequence reads: CSARAPWTSGSSYEQYF. The CDR3 nucleotides are TGCAGTGCTAGGGCCCCGTGGACTAGCGGGAGCTCCTACGAGCAGTACTTC. V and J are TRBV20-1 and TRBJ2-7, with 13 positions matching TRBD2. V lost 3 bases, J lost 0 bases, and 8 bases stayed unmatched. This CDR3 region has 17 residues. CDR1 is DFQATT and CDR2 is SNEGSKA in the germline V gene (reference sequence).

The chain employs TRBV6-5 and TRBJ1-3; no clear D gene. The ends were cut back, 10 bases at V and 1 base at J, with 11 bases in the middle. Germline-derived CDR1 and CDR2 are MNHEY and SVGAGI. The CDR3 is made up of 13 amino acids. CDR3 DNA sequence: TGTGCCACTCGAACGTGGTCTGGAAACACCATATATTTT. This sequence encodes CATRTWSGNTIYF.

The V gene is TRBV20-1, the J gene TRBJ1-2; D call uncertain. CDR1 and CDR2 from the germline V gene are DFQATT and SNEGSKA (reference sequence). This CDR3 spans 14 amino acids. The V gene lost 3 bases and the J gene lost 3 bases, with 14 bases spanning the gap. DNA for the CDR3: TGCAGTGCTAGTGATACGACAAAATACTATGGCTACACCTTC. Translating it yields CSASDTTKYYGYTF.

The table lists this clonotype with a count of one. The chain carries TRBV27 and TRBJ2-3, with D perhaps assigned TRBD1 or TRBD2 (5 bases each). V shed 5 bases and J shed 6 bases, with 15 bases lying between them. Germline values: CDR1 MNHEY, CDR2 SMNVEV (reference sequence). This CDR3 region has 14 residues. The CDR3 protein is CASSIGTSRDTQYF. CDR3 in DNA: TGTGCCAGCAGTATTGGGACCTCTAGGGATACGCAGTATTTT.

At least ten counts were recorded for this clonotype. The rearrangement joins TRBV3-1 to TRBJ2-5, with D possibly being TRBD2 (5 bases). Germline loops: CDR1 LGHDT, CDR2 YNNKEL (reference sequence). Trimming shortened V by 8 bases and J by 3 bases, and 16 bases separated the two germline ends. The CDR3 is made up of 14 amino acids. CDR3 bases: TGTGCCAGCTCCCCGAGAGTGAGGGAAGAGACCCAGTACTTC. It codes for CASSPRVREETQYF.

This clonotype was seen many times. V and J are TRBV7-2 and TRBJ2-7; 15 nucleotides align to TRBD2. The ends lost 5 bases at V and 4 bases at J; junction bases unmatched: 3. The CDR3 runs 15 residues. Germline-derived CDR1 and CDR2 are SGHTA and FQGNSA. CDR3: CASSQGTSGGYEQYF. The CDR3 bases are TGTGCCAGCAGCCAAGGGACTAGCGGGGGGTACGAGCAGTACTTC.

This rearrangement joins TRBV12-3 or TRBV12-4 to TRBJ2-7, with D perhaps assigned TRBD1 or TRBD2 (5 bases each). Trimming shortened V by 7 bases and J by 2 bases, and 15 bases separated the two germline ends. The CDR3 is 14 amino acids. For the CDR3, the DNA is TGTGCCAGCACCCGATATCGGGGCCCCTACGAGCAGTACTTC. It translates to CASTRYRGPYEQYF.

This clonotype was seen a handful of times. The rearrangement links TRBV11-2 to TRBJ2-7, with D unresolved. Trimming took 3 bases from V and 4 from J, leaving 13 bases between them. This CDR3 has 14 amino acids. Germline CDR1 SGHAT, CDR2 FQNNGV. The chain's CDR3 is CASSFTQVGYEQYF. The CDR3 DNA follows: TGTGCCAGCAGCTTTACGCAAGTTGGATACGAGCAGTACTTC.

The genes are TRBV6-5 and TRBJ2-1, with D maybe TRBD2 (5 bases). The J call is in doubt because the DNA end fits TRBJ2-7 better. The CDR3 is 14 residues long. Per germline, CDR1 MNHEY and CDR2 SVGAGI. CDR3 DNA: TGTGCCAGCAGGACTACCGCTTCCTTACGGGAGCAGTACTTC. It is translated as CASRTTASLREQYF.

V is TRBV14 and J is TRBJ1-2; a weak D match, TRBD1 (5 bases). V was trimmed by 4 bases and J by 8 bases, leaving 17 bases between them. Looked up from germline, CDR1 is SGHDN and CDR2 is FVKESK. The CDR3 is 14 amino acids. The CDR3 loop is CASSPTSTDNGYTF. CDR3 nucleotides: TGTGCCAGCAGCCCTACGTCGACAGATAACGGCTACACCTTC.

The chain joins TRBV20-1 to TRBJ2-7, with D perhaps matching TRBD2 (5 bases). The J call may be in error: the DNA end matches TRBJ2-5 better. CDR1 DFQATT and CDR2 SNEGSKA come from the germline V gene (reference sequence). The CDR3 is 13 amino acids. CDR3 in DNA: TGCAGTGCTAGAGCGAAGGAGGTGGAGACCCAGTACTTC. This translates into CSARAKEVETQYF.

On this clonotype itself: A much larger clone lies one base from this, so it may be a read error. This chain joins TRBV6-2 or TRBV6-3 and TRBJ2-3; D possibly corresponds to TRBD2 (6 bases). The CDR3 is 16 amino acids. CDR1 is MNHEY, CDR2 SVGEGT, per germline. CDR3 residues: CASGYGAGSSTDTQYF. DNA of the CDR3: TGTGCCAGCGGTTACGGCGCGGGGTCTAGCACAGATACGCAGTATTTT.

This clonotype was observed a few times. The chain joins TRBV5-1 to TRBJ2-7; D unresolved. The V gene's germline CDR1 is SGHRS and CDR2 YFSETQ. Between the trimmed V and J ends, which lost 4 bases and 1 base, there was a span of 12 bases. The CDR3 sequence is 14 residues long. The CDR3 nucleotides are TGCGCCAGCAGCCCTCGGCCGGCTTCCTACGAGCAGTACTTC. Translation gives CASSPRPASYEQYF.

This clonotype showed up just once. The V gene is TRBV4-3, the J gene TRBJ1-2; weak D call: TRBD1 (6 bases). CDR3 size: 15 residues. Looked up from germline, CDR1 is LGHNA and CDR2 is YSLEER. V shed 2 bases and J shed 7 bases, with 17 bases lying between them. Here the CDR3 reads CASSQRTAGEGGYTF. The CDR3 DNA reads TGCGCCAGCAGCCAAAGGACGGCAGGGGAAGGTGGCTACACCTTC.

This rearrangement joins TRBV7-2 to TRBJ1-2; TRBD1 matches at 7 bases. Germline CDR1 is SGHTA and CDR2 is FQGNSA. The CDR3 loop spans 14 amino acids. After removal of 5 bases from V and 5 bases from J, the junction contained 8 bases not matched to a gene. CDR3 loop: CASSVSLRGYGYTF. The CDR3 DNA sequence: TGTGCCAGCAGCGTGAGCCTCAGGGGGTATGGCTACACCTTC.